The source of this TCR beta chain is a study of blood T cell repertoires in COVID-19. Assay used: immunoSEQ multiplex PCR; TCRdb lists only in-frame clones, some missing. The sample records some 100,000 clones, approximately 90% being singletons. With 3 bases removed from V and 7 bases from J, the gap between germline ends came to 17 bases. CDR1 is SGHRS and CDR2 is YFSETQ in the germline V gene. The CDR3 totals 16 residues. The rearrangement uses TRBV5-1 and TRBJ1-6; tentative D call: TRBD1 (6 bases). This sequence originates from a man aged 50 or older with acute or convalescent COVID-19. The source material was peripheral blood. The CDR3 DNA sequence: TGCGCCAGCAGCTCAGCGACAGGCGGATCGAATTCACCCCTCCACTTT. Translating it yields CASSSATGGSNSPLHF.